This TCR beta chain was observed in a study of OX40 agonist ivuxolimab in advanced cancers. For the study at large: Every 2 weeks, ivuxolimab was infused into the patients intravenously at between 0.01 and 10 mg/kg.

Trimming pared 1 base from V and 0 bases from J, leaving 12 bases between. The CDR3 length is 16 residues. Germline V gene lookup returns CDR1 KGHSH and CDR2 LQKENI. Some clones are missing from TCRdb's copy, which holds only in-frame ones; the method was immunoSEQ multiplex PCR. The table shows 100,000 to 120,000 clones, with around 90% occurring only once. The chain recombines TRBV18 with TRBJ1-1; D call uncertain. This specimen consisted of CD4+ or CD8+ T cells sorted from blood, obtained in a trial of the OX40 agonist ivuxolimab. The source of this sequence is an adult with an advanced solid tumor such as melanoma, head and neck, liver or kidney cancer. The CDR3 nucleotides read TGTGCCAGCTCACCACAGCCGGGTGGTATGAACACTGAAGCTTTCTTT. Translation: CASSPQPGGMNTEAFF.